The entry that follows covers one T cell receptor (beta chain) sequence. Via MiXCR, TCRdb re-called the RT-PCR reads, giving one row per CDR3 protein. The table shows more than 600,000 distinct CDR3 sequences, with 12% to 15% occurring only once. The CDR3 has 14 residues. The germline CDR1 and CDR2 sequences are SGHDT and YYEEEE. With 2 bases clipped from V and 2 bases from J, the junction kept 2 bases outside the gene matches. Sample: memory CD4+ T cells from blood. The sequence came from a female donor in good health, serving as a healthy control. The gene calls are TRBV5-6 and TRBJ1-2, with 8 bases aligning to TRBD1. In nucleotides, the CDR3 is TGTGCCAGCAGCTTCCAGGGGGCGAACTATGGCTACACCTTC. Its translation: CASSFQGANYGYTF.